These 30 T cell receptor beta chains were all obtained from the same sample, sequenced in a study of cytomegalovirus exposure and HLA in healthy donors. Both 60 Vbeta primers and 13 Jbeta primers went into the PCR. Data came from immunoSEQ multiplex PCR; TCRdb stores just in-frame clones and leaves some out. The sample consists of fewer than 150,000 clones, roughly 80% of them appearing once. Sequenced input: PBMCs. Receptors originate from a man in his 60s in good health and CMV-seropositive.

The chain couples TRBV19 to TRBJ2-7; D is possibly TRBD2 (5 bases). Trimming left V 5 bases short and J 2 bases short, with 7 bases between. Germline lookup yields CDR1 LNHDA and CDR2 SQIVND (reference sequence). CDR3 length equals 12 residues. CDR3 in amino acids: CASSPGAYEQYF. The CDR3 region has the DNA TGTGCCAGTAGTCCCGGGGCCTACGAGCAGTACTTC.

Concerning this clone: The same CDR3 arises from other DNA sequences in this sample as well. CDR3 in DNA: TGTGCCAGCAGCCGACTAGGGGCAGGTGCTAGCAATCAGCCCCAGCATTTT. It is translated as CASSRLGAGASNQPQHF. V gene TRBV7-2 combines with J gene TRBJ1-5; TRBD1 is a possible D gene (5 bases). Germline V lookup: CDR1 SGHTA, CDR2 FQGNSA. V lost 5 bases to trimming and J lost 0 bases, with 17 bases between them. This CDR3 spans 17 amino acids.

The V call is TRBV27, the J call TRBJ1-2; D is undetermined. The CDR3 spans 14 residues. Looked up from germline, CDR1 is MNHEY and CDR2 is SMNVEV (reference sequence). Trimming removed 0 bases from V and 6 bases from J, with 11 bases in between. The CDR3 coding sequence is TGTGCCAGCAGTTTATCTCGGTTTACCCATGGCTACACCTTC. It is translated as CASSLSRFTHGYTF.

J is TRBJ1-1 and V is TRBV2, with unresolved D. Trimming stripped 7 bases from V and 5 bases from J, with 11 bases between. CDR1 SNHLY and CDR2 FYNNEI come from the germline V gene. CDR3 length equals 12 residues. In DNA form, the CDR3 reads TGTGCCAGCACGGCGGCTGGGACTGAAGCTTTCTTT. It yields the protein CASTAAGTEAFF.

The CDR3 DNA reads as TGTGCCAGCAGTGGGTCCAGGGTCGGTTTCTTT. Residues: CASSGSRVGFF. The rearrangement joins TRBV6-1 to TRBJ1-1; perhaps TRBD1 as D (5 bases). Trimming left V 4 bases short and J 13 bases short, with 13 bases between. Germline CDR1 MNHNS, CDR2 SASEGT. The CDR3 length is 11 residues.

In DNA form, the CDR3 reads TGTGCCAGCAGTTTTACTACTAGCGGGGTAGACAATGAGCAGTTCTTC. This translates into CASSFTTSGVDNEQFF. This chain joins TRBV27 and TRBJ2-1; 10 bases align to TRBD2. The J segment lost 5 bases and the V segment lost 3 bases, leaving 7 bases of the junction unmatched. The CDR3 consists of 16 residues. The germline CDR1 and CDR2 sequences are MNHEY and SMNVEV (reference sequence).

This clone showed up just a few times. This chain uses TRBV4-1 with TRBJ2-3; D perhaps matches TRBD2 (6 bases). CDR3 length: 15 residues. Per germline, CDR1 MGHRA and CDR2 YSYEKL. The V end was cut by 0 bases, the J end by 5 bases, with 12 bases between. The CDR3 loop reads CASSQEWDWKDTQYF. The CDR3 DNA follows: TGCGCCAGCAGCCAAGAGTGGGACTGGAAAGATACGCAGTATTTT.

This clone was found a few times. The V gene is TRBV28, the J gene TRBJ1-1; weak D call: TRBD1 (5 bases). Deletions cut 5 bases from V and 5 bases from J, with 12 bases between. CDR3 length: 13 residues. The germline V gene encodes CDR1 MDHEN and CDR2 SYDVKM. CDR3 sequence (DNA): TGTGCCAGCAGTCGCGGGGGTAGGACTGAAGCTTTCTTT. Its translation is CASSRGGRTEAFF.

This clone was recorded a few times. In the same sample, other DNA sequences code for this CDR3. This chain links TRBV18 with TRBJ2-5; tentative D call: TRBD1 (6 bases). This CDR3 comprises 17 residues. Trimming pared 4 bases from V and 2 bases from J, leaving 20 bases between. Germline V gene lookup returns CDR1 KGHSH and CDR2 LQKENI. CDR3 bases: TGTGCCAGCTCACAAAACTCCATCTTGGGACAACAAGAGACCCAGTACTTC. Protein sequence: CASSQNSILGQQETQYF.

The rearrangement uses TRBV18 and TRBJ1-1; no definite D call. The ends were cut back, 2 bases at V and 0 bases at J, with 10 bases in the middle. The CDR3 length is 15 residues. The V gene's germline CDR1 is KGHSH and CDR2 LQKENI. The CDR3 coding sequence is TGTGCCAGCTCACCATCCGGTTTTTTGAACACTGAAGCTTTCTTT. It translates to CASSPSGFLNTEAFF. The full variable domain, completed using reference TRBV18 and TRBJ1-1, is NAGVMQNPRHLVRRRGQEARLRCSPMKGHSHVYWYRQLPEEGLKFMVYLQKENIIDESGMPKERFSAEFPKEGPSILRIQQVVRGDSAAYFCASSPSGFLNTEAFFGQGTRLTVV.

This clone was seen a handful of times. The chain is built from TRBV5-1 and TRBJ1-1; 12 nucleotides agree with TRBD1. The CDR3 extends over 14 amino acids. Germline lookup yields CDR1 SGHRS and CDR2 YFSETQ. After removal of 4 bases from V and 11 bases from J, the junction contained 9 bases not matched to a gene. The DNA for the CDR3 is TGCGCCAGCAGCGGGGGGACAGGGGGCCTGTTCGCTTTCTTT. The encoded protein is CASSGGTGGLFAFF.

The genes are TRBV19 and TRBJ2-7; D not resolved. Germline V gene data show CDR1 as LNHDA and CDR2 as SQIVND (reference sequence). The CDR3 length is 14 residues. V was shortened by 5 bases and J by 0 bases, with 11 bases between the two germline ends. CDR3 sequence reads: CASSPEPGSYEQYF. CDR3 nucleotides: TGTGCCAGTAGTCCCGAGCCAGGCTCCTACGAGCAGTACTTC. The full variable domain, with the rest looked up from reference TRBV19 and TRBJ2-7, is DGGITQSPKYLFRKEGQNVTLSCEQNLNHDAMYWYRQDPGQGLRLIYYSQIVNDFQKGDIAEGYSVSREKKESFPLTVTSAQKNPTAFYLCASSPEPGSYEQYFGPGTRLTVT.

This chain links TRBV4-2 with TRBJ2-2, with 9 bases that match TRBD2. The germline CDR1 and CDR2 sequences are LGHNA and YNFKEQ. This CDR3 is 17 amino acids long. The V and J ends lost 0 bases and 3 bases, in that order; junction bases with no gene match: 5. CDR3 bases: TGTGCCAGCAGCCAAGATGAGGCGGGGGGGCACACCGGGGAGCTGTTTTTT. Protein product: CASSQDEAGGHTGELFF.

V usage is TRBV19 and J usage is TRBJ1-1; unclear D gene. V lost 6 bases and J 7 bases, leaving 15 bases between the germline ends. This CDR3 is built from 13 residues. Germline lookup yields CDR1 LNHDA and CDR2 SQIVND (reference sequence). The CDR3 is CASRRDTAGEAFF. CDR3 sequence (DNA): TGTGCCAGTAGACGAGACACGGCGGGTGAAGCTTTCTTT.

This chain uses TRBV9 with TRBJ1-2, with D possibly being TRBD1 (6 bases). Germline assignment: CDR1 SGDLS and CDR2 YYNGEE. V lost 0 bases and J lost 6, with 12 bases in between. This CDR3 comprises 14 residues. The CDR3 region has the DNA TGTGCCAGCAGCGTAGATCGGCGGGGGCATGGCTACACCTTC. Amino acids: CASSVDRRGHGYTF.

V and J are TRBV28 and TRBJ2-2; 9 bases are a match to TRBD1. The junction had 6 bases not matched to a gene; V was cut back by 6 bases and J by 7 bases. Germline V gene sequence: CDR1 MDHEN, CDR2 SYDVKM. This CDR3 has 14 amino acids. The CDR3 sequence: CASRGTGSNGELFF. In DNA, the CDR3 is TGTGCCAGCAGGGGGACAGGGTCGAACGGGGAGCTGTTTTTT.

This chain uses TRBV10-2 with TRBJ2-1; the D gene is possibly TRBD2 (5 bases). Trimming stripped 6 bases from V and 7 bases from J, with 13 bases between. In germline, CDR1 is WSHSY, CDR2 SAAADI. The CDR3 is made up of 13 amino acids. The CDR3 DNA reads as TGCGCCAGCAGATTAGGACTTTTAAATGAGCAGTTCTTC. Protein sequence: CASRLGLLNEQFF.

This clone has just one count. V gene TRBV4-1 combines with J gene TRBJ1-5; D is undetermined. V was shortened by 4 bases and J by 0 bases, with 16 bases between the two germline ends. CDR1 and CDR2 (germline): MGHRA, YSYEKL. The CDR3 is made up of 17 amino acids. The CDR3 DNA is TGCGCCAGCAGCCTTCAGCCGGGTTGGTATAGCAATCAGCCCCAGCATTTT. Protein sequence: CASSLQPGWYSNQPQHF.

This clone was seen once. This chain links TRBV6-1 with TRBJ2-2, with 13 nucleotides matching TRBD2. V dropped 4 bases and J dropped 0; count of bases not matched to a gene: 2. The CDR3 length is 17 residues. Germline V gives CDR1 MNHNS, CDR2 SASEGT. The CDR3 sequence: CASSGLAGGTNTGELFF. In DNA, the CDR3 is TGTGCCAGCAGTGGACTAGCGGGGGGAACGAACACCGGGGAGCTGTTTTTT.

This chain uses TRBV11-2 with TRBJ1-2, with 8 bases lining up with TRBD1. This CDR3 is 15 amino acids long. The trim removed 4 bases at V and 8 bases at J, leaving 12 bases unmatched. Germline CDR1 SGHAT, CDR2 FQNNGV. The CDR3 coding sequence is TGTGCCAGCAGCTCCCTAGTTCGGACAGGGAGCGGCTACACCTTC. This translates into CASSSLVRTGSGYTF. Complete variable domain (other parts from reference TRBV11-2 and TRBJ1-2): EAGVAQSPRYKIIEKRQSVAFWCNPISGHATLYWYQQILGQGPKLLIQFQNNGVVDDSQLPKDRFSAERLKGVDSTLKIQPAKLEDSAVYLCASSSLVRTGSGYTFGSGTRLTVV.

V usage is TRBV5-1 and J usage is TRBJ1-2; no reliable D call. This CDR3 contains 13 residues. Per germline, CDR1 SGHRS and CDR2 YFSETQ. Trimming cost V 0 bases and J 7 bases, with 10 bases left between them. The CDR3 loop reads CASSLDPEIGYTF. The CDR3 DNA follows: TGCGCCAGCAGCTTGGATCCGGAGATTGGCTACACCTTC.

The chain joins TRBV6-5 to TRBJ1-1; D may be TRBD1 (5 bases). Trimming cost V 2 bases and J 11 bases, with 15 bases left between them. CDR3 length: 13 amino acids. Per the germline V gene, CDR1 is MNHEY and CDR2 is SVGAGI. DNA of the CDR3: TGTGCCAGCAGTTACAACATCCAGGGTTTCGCTTTCTTT. This sequence encodes CASSYNIQGFAFF.

This clone was seen more than once but under ten times. The chain links TRBV5-1 to TRBJ1-1, with D perhaps matching TRBD1 (5 bases). CDR1 and CDR2 from the germline V gene are SGHRS and YFSETQ. The CDR3 sequence is 16 residues long. Trimming shortened V by 5 bases and J by 4 bases, and 21 bases separated the two germline ends. The CDR3, as DNA: TGCGCCAGCAGTTGGACCGCAGGGTTAGCGGGCACTGAAGCTTTCTTT. Amino acid sequence: CASSWTAGLAGTEAFF.

This chain links TRBV2 with TRBJ2-7, with a possible D match to TRBD1 (6 bases). Deletions cut 7 bases from V and 6 bases from J, with 16 bases between. Germline CDR1 is SNHLY and CDR2 is FYNNEI. CDR3 size: 13 residues. CDR3 DNA sequence: TGTGCCAGCAAATGGGGGCTAGAGACCGAGCAGTACTTC. As protein: CASKWGLETEQYF.

This clone was detected a few times. The chain uses TRBV28 and TRBJ1-2; 8 bases are shared with TRBD1. After removal of 3 bases from V and 3 bases from J, the junction contained 15 bases not matched to a gene. Germline CDR1 MDHEN, CDR2 SYDVKM. This CDR3 contains 18 residues. The CDR3 DNA follows: TGTGCCAGCAGTTTTCCCCGCAGGGGACAGGCCCGCCACTATGGCTACACCTTC. Its translation: CASSFPRRGQARHYGYTF.

The V and J genes are TRBV5-1 and TRBJ2-2; D unclear. V lost 4 bases, J lost 5 bases, and 12 bases lay in between. This CDR3 has 14 residues. CDR1 is SGHRS, CDR2 YFSETQ, per germline. The DNA of the CDR3 is TGCGCCAGCAGCCCTATATCGGGTACCGGGGAGCTGTTTTTT. This encodes CASSPISGTGELFF.

This clone was seen once. The CDR3 coding sequence is TGTGCCAGTAGGGAGGGTGCAGCAGATACGCAGTATTTT. Its protein product is CASREGAADTQYF. J is TRBJ2-3 and V is TRBV19; perhaps TRBD2 as D (6 bases). The CDR3 runs 13 residues. Germline V CDR1 and CDR2: LNHDA, SQIVND (reference sequence). Trimming removed 6 bases at V and 4 bases at J, with 11 bases between. Based on the CDR3 plus reference TRBV19 and TRBJ2-3, the full variable domain is DGGITQSPKYLFRKEGQNVTLSCEQNLNHDAMYWYRQDPGQGLRLIYYSQIVNDFQKGDIAEGYSVSREKKESFPLTVTSAQKNPTAFYLCASREGAADTQYFGPGTRLTVL.

This chain uses TRBV30 with TRBJ1-5, with 11 bases matching TRBD1. CDR1 and CDR2 (germline): GTSNPN, SVGIG (reference sequence). V dropped 4 bases and J dropped 11; count of bases not matched to a gene: 10. There are 14 residues in the CDR3. Written as DNA, the CDR3 is TGTGCCTGGACTTCGGGACAGGGGGAGGTGGCCCAGCATTTT. It codes for CAWTSGQGEVAQHF.

The gene calls are TRBV5-4 and TRBJ1-3; the match to TRBD1 covers 10 bases. Germline assignment: CDR1 SGHNT and CDR2 YYREEE (reference sequence). V lost 2 bases and J lost 5; bases outside the gene matches: 7. This CDR3 contains 16 residues. CDR3 DNA sequence: TGTGCCAGCAGCTTCACGGGACAGGGGAGGAGAAACACCATATATTTT. This codes for CASSFTGQGRRNTIYF.

This chain uses TRBV15 with TRBJ2-7; 7 nucleotides line up with TRBD1. J gave up 4 bases and V 0 bases, and 3 bases lay outside the gene matches. This CDR3 spans 14 amino acids. Germline assignment: CDR1 LNHNV and CDR2 YYDKDF (reference sequence). The CDR3 DNA reads TGTGCCACCAGCAGAGAAGGGGGCCGATACGAGCAGTACTTC. Its protein product is CATSREGGRYEQYF.